This TCR beta chain was captured in a study of blood T cell repertoires in COVID-19 (dated by TCRdb to 2018 to 2021). As for the study more broadly: Samples covering the acute and convalescent phases of COVID-19 were provided by collaborators in the United States, Italy and Spain. The dataset comprised deeply sampled blood TCRbeta repertoires from subjects exposed to, actively infected with, or recovered from COVID-19. Where HLA class I and class II types were available, the types were taken from metadata supplied by the sample provider, not from assay-based typing. The repertoires were released in a freely available public database meant as a resource for research on the immune response to SARS-CoV-2. Samples came from the ongoing ImmuneRACE study (first 160 participants) plus 1,254 subjects from 6 global collaborators. The material from the prospective study consisted of cDNA or gDNA derived from T cells, B-cell-depleted T cells, or PBMCs. The sample metadata nearly always contained a de-identified subject ID, COVID-19 status, age in years and sex.

CDR1 and CDR2 (LNHDA, SQIVND) derive from the germline V gene (reference sequence). At the junction V is shortened by 3 bases and J by 6 bases; bases outside the gene matches: 4. The CDR3 starts with the cysteine, ends with the phenylalanine, and has 15 residues. The retained sequence is limited to the CDR3, 45 bases, with the frame set at the first base. What the work shows at the level of the full study, not this receptor alone: The amount of clinical and demographic metadata varied by source and participant and was provided uncurated.

One collaborating source in Seattle enrolled patients during active infection and followed them longitudinally through the course of disease. Collaborating institutions collected whole blood in K2EDTA tubes following their own protocols. For TCRbeta analysis, collaborator samples were shipped as frozen whole blood, as isolated PBMCs, or as DNA extracted from either sample type. The immunoSEQ Assay, a bias-controlled multiplex PCR, was used to amplify TCRbeta CDR3 regions from genomic DNA. On the study's bioinformatics: Nucleated cell counts per sample were estimated from amplification of reference gene primers within the assay. To quantify the absolute abundance of each unique TCRbeta CDR3 rearrangement, sequence reads were collapsed and filtered. Productive Simpson clonality was computed per sample as the square root of Simpson's diversity index over productive rearrangements. TCRdb's version of the immuneACCESS table is confined to in-frame rearrangements and falls short of the full clone set. An unresolved V gene accounts for under half of the shortfall where checked; the remainder is of unknown origin. The V and J calls and the clone size are those of that table, but D and trimming were determined from the DNA. Here the sample has 150,000 to 200,000 clones; roughly 93% occur a single time. The top ten clonotypes cover 2% of the sample.

Notes on this clone: It lacks a known antigen. No base qualities exist here, and no much larger clone lies one base off it.

Material: peripheral blood. This TCR derives from a woman aged 60-75 years with COVID-19, enrolled during active disease. The chain is assembled from TRBV19 and TRBJ1-4, with 10 central nucleotides matching TRBD1. The DNA sequence is TGTGCCAGTAGTATCCCCGGGACAGGGGATGAAAAACTGTTTTTT. This sequence encodes CASSIPGTGDEKLFF.